This is a list of T cell receptor beta chains from one sample in a study of cytomegalovirus exposure and HLA in healthy donors. This table comes from immunoSEQ multiplex PCR, and its TCRdb copy is limited to in-frame clones, with some not included. Of about 120,000 clones listed, more than 60% are singletons. The material sequenced was PBMCs. The receptor set was obtained from a middle-aged woman in good health and CMV-seropositive. The CDR3 runs from the conserved cysteine through the conserved F or W. A D gene is named only where the DNA matches it firmly. Size is omitted from some rows. Given values are once, few, many or a class for expanded clones.

J gene: TRBJ2-1; clone size: once; D gene: -; V gene: TRBV19; CDR3 DNA: TGTGCCAGTAGTCCCGCTAGCGCTTCCCACAATGAGCAGTTCTTC; CDR3 protein: CASSPASASHNEQFF
J gene: TRBJ1-2; clone size: -; D gene: TRBD1; V gene: TRBV6-5; CDR3 DNA: TGTGCCAGCAGCCGACAGGGGAGCTATGGCTACACCTTC; CDR3 protein: CASSRQGSYGYTF
J gene: TRBJ2-1; clone size: -; D gene: TRBD2; V gene: TRBV11-3; CDR3 DNA: TGTGCCAGCAGCACCAGACTAGCGGGGCACAATGAGCAGTTCTTC; CDR3 protein: CASSTRLAGHNEQFF
J gene: TRBJ2-7; clone size: -; D gene: -; V gene: TRBV10-2; CDR3 DNA: TGCGCCAGCAGTGTGACACTCAACGAGGGAGAGCAGTACTTC; CDR3 protein: CASSVTLNEGEQYF
J gene: TRBJ2-5; clone size: -; D gene: TRBD2; V gene: TRBV2; CDR3 DNA: TGTGCCAGCAGCGCGGGACTAGCGGAGAAGCCCCAAGAGACCCAGTACTTC; CDR3 protein: CASSAGLAEKPQETQYF
J gene: TRBJ1-5; clone size: few; D gene: TRBD1; V gene: TRBV6-5; CDR3 DNA: TGTGCCAGCAGAACTTTGACAGGGAGGCAGCATTTT; CDR3 protein: CASRTLTGRQHF
J gene: TRBJ2-1; clone size: -; D gene: -; V gene: TRBV7-2; CDR3 DNA: TGTGCCAGCAGCTTAGTTCCCCACCGTGGGGGACATTTGGTTTTTGAGCAGTTCTTC; CDR3 protein: CASSLVPHRGGHLVFEQFF
J gene: TRBJ1-1; clone size: -; D gene: -; V gene: TRBV18; CDR3 DNA: TGTGCCAGCTCACGGTCAGGGAACACTGAAGCTTTCTTT; CDR3 protein: CASSRSGNTEAFF
J gene: TRBJ2-5; clone size: few; D gene: TRBD2; V gene: TRBV5-1; CDR3 DNA: TGCGCCAGCAGCTATAGCGGGGTGAACCAAGAGACCCAGTACTTC; CDR3 protein: CASSYSGVNQETQYF
J gene: TRBJ1-6; clone size: once; D gene: -; V gene: TRBV5-5; CDR3 DNA: TGTGCCAGCAGCCCAGCAGGGTTCAATTCACCCCTCCACTTT; CDR3 protein: CASSPAGFNSPLHF
J gene: TRBJ1-6; clone size: -; D gene: -; V gene: TRBV27; CDR3 DNA: TGTGCCAGCAGTTGGGGGCAGGATTCACCCCTCCACTTT; CDR3 protein: CASSWGQDSPLHF
J gene: TRBJ2-1; clone size: -; D gene: TRBD2; V gene: TRBV12-5; CDR3 DNA: TGTGCTAGTGGCCATCAGCGGGAGGGCCTGTTACTCAATGAGCAGTTCTTC; CDR3 protein: CASGHQREGLLLNEQFF
J gene: TRBJ1-2; clone size: -; D gene: -; V gene: TRBV5-1; CDR3 DNA: TGCGCCAGCAGCTTGGACACAGGGAAAGGCTACACCTTC; CDR3 protein: CASSLDTGKGYTF
J gene: TRBJ2-5; clone size: -; D gene: TRBD1; V gene: TRBV4-2; CDR3 DNA: TGTGCCAGCAGCCAAGCGGGACAGGGGTCGGGGACCCAGTACTTC; CDR3 protein: CASSQAGQGSGTQYF
J gene: TRBJ2-1; clone size: -; D gene: TRBD2; V gene: TRBV27; CDR3 DNA: TGTGCCAGCAGTTTACCCTCCGGGACTAGCGGGAGGATCCACAATGAGCAGTTCTTC; CDR3 protein: CASSLPSGTSGRIHNEQFF
J gene: TRBJ2-5; clone size: -; D gene: TRBD1; V gene: TRBV5-1; CDR3 DNA: TGCGCCAGCAGCTTGGTCTGGGACAGGGTGCAAGAGACCCAGTACTTC; CDR3 protein: CASSLVWDRVQETQYF
J gene: TRBJ2-7; clone size: -; D gene: TRBD1; V gene: TRBV4-1; CDR3 DNA: TGCGCCAGCAGCCAAGACGCGACAGGGCGCGAGCAGTACTTC; CDR3 protein: CASSQDATGREQYF
J gene: TRBJ2-1; clone size: -; D gene: -; V gene: TRBV11-2; CDR3 DNA: TGTGCCAGCAGCTTTCTAAGCCAGGATGAGCAGTTCTTC; CDR3 protein: CASSFLSQDEQFF
J gene: TRBJ2-7; clone size: -; D gene: -; V gene: TRBV5-1; CDR3 DNA: TGCGCCAGCAGCCCCAAGGGGGCGGGAGGCTCCTACGAGCAGTACTTC; CDR3 protein: CASSPKGAGGSYEQYF
J gene: TRBJ1-2; clone size: -; D gene: TRBD1; V gene: TRBV7-3; CDR3 DNA: TGTGCCAGCAGCTTGGGACAGGAAAATGGCTACACCTTC; CDR3 protein: CASSLGQENGYTF
J gene: TRBJ2-7; clone size: -; D gene: TRBD2; V gene: TRBV18; CDR3 DNA: TGTGCCAGCTCACCACCTAGCGGGAGTGTGAGGGAGCAGTACTTC; CDR3 protein: CASSPPSGSVREQYF
J gene: TRBJ2-1; clone size: -; D gene: TRBD2; V gene: TRBV9; CDR3 DNA: TGTGCCAGCAGCGGGACTAGCGGGAGGGCCTCCAATGAGCAGTTCTTC; CDR3 protein: CASSGTSGRASNEQFF
J gene: TRBJ2-5; clone size: few; D gene: TRBD2; V gene: TRBV18; CDR3 DNA: TGTGCCAGCTCCCAGACTAGCGAATATTCTCGGACCCAGTACTTC; CDR3 protein: CASSQTSEYSRTQYF
J gene: TRBJ2-3; clone size: -; D gene: TRBD2; V gene: TRBV19; CDR3 DNA: TGTGCCAGTAGTATGTCGGGGGGACCAGATACGCAGTATTTT; CDR3 protein: CASSMSGGPDTQYF
J gene: TRBJ2-6; clone size: -; D gene: TRBD1; V gene: TRBV2; CDR3 DNA: TGTGCCAGCAGGTGGGACAGGGGAAGGACTGGGGCCAACGTCCTGACTTTC; CDR3 protein: CASRWDRGRTGANVLTF
J gene: TRBJ2-1; clone size: -; D gene: TRBD1; V gene: TRBV9; CDR3 DNA: TGTGCCAGCAGCGTAGATAACAGGGGATACAATGAGCAGTTCTTC; CDR3 protein: CASSVDNRGYNEQFF
J gene: TRBJ2-1; clone size: -; D gene: TRBD1; V gene: TRBV10-1; CDR3 DNA: TGCGCCAGTAACAGGGGCTTTAACAATGAGCAGTTCTTC; CDR3 protein: CASNRGFNNEQFF
J gene: TRBJ1-2; clone size: few; D gene: TRBD1; V gene: TRBV11-2; CDR3 DNA: TGTGCCAGCAGCTTCTACCCGGGACAGCACTATGGCTACACCTTC; CDR3 protein: CASSFYPGQHYGYTF
J gene: TRBJ2-7; clone size: -; D gene: TRBD1; V gene: TRBV6-1; CDR3 DNA: TGTGCCAGCACCCCGGACAGGTTTGCCTACGAGCAGTACTTC; CDR3 protein: CASTPDRFAYEQYF
J gene: TRBJ1-4; clone size: -; D gene: TRBD1; V gene: TRBV4-3; CDR3 DNA: TGCGCCAGCAGCCGCATACCGGGACAGGGGGCGGATAATGAAAAACTGTTTTTT; CDR3 protein: CASSRIPGQGADNEKLFF
J gene: TRBJ2-2; clone size: -; D gene: -; V gene: TRBV5-6; CDR3 DNA: TGTGCCAGCAGCTTGGTAGGGATCGCCGGGGAGTTGTTTTTT; CDR3 protein: CASSLVGIAGELFF
J gene: TRBJ1-4; clone size: -; D gene: -; V gene: TRBV9; CDR3 DNA: TGTGCCAGCAGCTTCACTGGGCGGGGAAATGAAAAACTGTTTTTT; CDR3 protein: CASSFTGRGNEKLFF
J gene: TRBJ2-1; clone size: -; D gene: -; V gene: TRBV19; CDR3 DNA: TGTGCCAGTAGCCCGTTCGACAATGAGCAGTTCTTC; CDR3 protein: CASSPFDNEQFF
J gene: TRBJ1-1; clone size: -; D gene: TRBD1; V gene: TRBV15; CDR3 DNA: TGTGCCACCAGCTTCGTTACAGGGGTCTCAACTGAAGCTTTCTTT; CDR3 protein: CATSFVTGVSTEAFF
J gene: TRBJ1-6; clone size: -; D gene: -; V gene: TRBV27; CDR3 DNA: TGTGCCAGCACCGACATGTATAATTCACCCCTCCACTTT; CDR3 protein: CASTDMYNSPLHF
J gene: TRBJ1-1; clone size: -; D gene: -; V gene: TRBV10-2; CDR3 DNA: TGCGCCAGCAGGGACATACCAGGTCAGACTGAAGCTTTCTTT; CDR3 protein: CASRDIPGQTEAFF
J gene: TRBJ2-1; clone size: -; D gene: -; V gene: TRBV6-1; CDR3 DNA: TGTGCCAGCAGTGAAGCGCATCCAGGGGCCCTCTTC; CDR3 protein: CASSEAHPGALF
J gene: TRBJ2-2; clone size: few; D gene: -; V gene: TRBV11-2; CDR3 DNA: TGTGCCAGCAGCTTAGCGGGGTACACCGGGGAGCTGTTTTTT; CDR3 protein: CASSLAGYTGELFF
J gene: TRBJ1-5; clone size: -; D gene: -; V gene: TRBV5-1; CDR3 DNA: TGCGCCAGCAGCGTGGGACGGGGCAATCAGCCCCAGCATTTT; CDR3 protein: CASSVGRGNQPQHF
J gene: TRBJ2-7; clone size: -; D gene: TRBD2; V gene: TRBV2; CDR3 DNA: TGTGCCAGCACTAACGATGGACTAGCGGGAGACTTC; CDR3 protein: CASTNDGLAGDF
J gene: TRBJ1-6; clone size: -; D gene: -; V gene: TRBV25-1; CDR3 DNA: TGTGCCAGCAGTGAACGCCACAGACGTAATTCACCCCTCCACTTT; CDR3 protein: CASSERHRRNSPLHF
J gene: TRBJ2-5; clone size: -; D gene: -; V gene: TRBV6-5; CDR3 DNA: TGTGCCAGCAGTTACACCGGGTCGGAAGAGACCCAGTACTTC; CDR3 protein: CASSYTGSEETQYF
J gene: TRBJ2-3; clone size: -; D gene: -; V gene: TRBV9; CDR3 DNA: TGTGCCAGCAGCACGCCAGGGGTAGATACGCAGTATTTT; CDR3 protein: CASSTPGVDTQYF
J gene: TRBJ2-5; clone size: -; D gene: TRBD2; V gene: TRBV11-2; CDR3 DNA: TGTGCCAGCAGCCGGGGAGCGGGGGGGCTTAGTGAGACCCAGTACTTC; CDR3 protein: CASSRGAGGLSETQYF
J gene: TRBJ1-2; clone size: -; D gene: -; V gene: TRBV5-4; CDR3 DNA: TGTGCCAGCAGCCTCAGGGATAACTATGGCTACACCTTC; CDR3 protein: CASSLRDNYGYTF
J gene: TRBJ2-1; clone size: -; D gene: TRBD2; V gene: TRBV25-1; CDR3 DNA: TGTGCCAGCAGTGAATCTCCGGGACTAGCGGGAAACAATGAGCAGTTCTTC; CDR3 protein: CASSESPGLAGNNEQFF